This T cell receptor (beta chain) was recovered during a study of a mutant IDH1 vaccine in newly diagnosed glioma. Study-wide background: Patients arrived already treated with radiotherapy, temozolomide, or both, most having had both.

Generated by immunoSEQ multiplex PCR, the TCRdb table keeps only in-frame clones and is missing some. The data show about 64,000 clones, less than 85% seen once. This clone was seen a few times. Its antigen is not known. Indicated time point: week 11, during vaccination. Every single dose of the vaccine, 300 ug of mutant IDH1 20-mer peptide, came with topical imiquimod. The starting material was PBMCs, obtained from a glioma patient whose treatment included an IDH1 peptide vaccine. The sequence derives from a woman aged 45 to 65 with glioma.

Here the CDR3 reads CASGLGTVRQYF. The CDR3 nucleotides read TGTGCTAGTGGTTTGGGGACAGTACGGCAGTATTTT. V and J are TRBV12-5 and TRBJ2-3, with a possible D match to TRBD1 (6 bases). Trimming removed 1 base from V and 11 bases from J, with 10 bases in between. Germline CDR1 reads LGHNT; CDR2 reads FRNRAP. The CDR3 is 12 amino acids.